This record looks at one TCR beta chain sequence and its context. Its specificity is not known. This sample is drawn from a study of cytomegalovirus exposure and HLA in healthy donors. Study context: An early data release held some 85 million unique TCRs from HLA-typed donors.

General study findings and limits: A later analysis found that most CMV-associated TCR beta chains appeared HLA-restricted.

PCR amplification relied on 60 Vbeta primers (plus 13 Jbeta primers). Per the original data handling: It was a later analysis that counted 83 million or so unique TCR beta chains, of which roughly 11 million were shared. The data were produced by immunoSEQ multiplex PCR, yet TCRdb's version contains in-frame clones alone and is incomplete. That table furnishes V, J and clone size, whereas the DNA furnished D and trimming. The repertoire holds some 110,000 clones, with approximately 80% as singletons. CDR1 and CDR2 from the germline V gene are DFQATT and SNEGSKA (reference sequence). The CDR3 consists of 11 residues. V shed 7 bases and J shed 2 bases, with 8 bases lying between them.

The sequenced material came from PBMCs. The receptor was isolated from a woman in her late teens or twenties in good health and CMV-seropositive. The chain employs TRBV20-1 and TRBJ2-5; D unclear. The CDR3 protein is CSGAGQETQYF. CDR3 DNA: TGCAGTGGGGCAGGACAAGAGACCCAGTACTTC.